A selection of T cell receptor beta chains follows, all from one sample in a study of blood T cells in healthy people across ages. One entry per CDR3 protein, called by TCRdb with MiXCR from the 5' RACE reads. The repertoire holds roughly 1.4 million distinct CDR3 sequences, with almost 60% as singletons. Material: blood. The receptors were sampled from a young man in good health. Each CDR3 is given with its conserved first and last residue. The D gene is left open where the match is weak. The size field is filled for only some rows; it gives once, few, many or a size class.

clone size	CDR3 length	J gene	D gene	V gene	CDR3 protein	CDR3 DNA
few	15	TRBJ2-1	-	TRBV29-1	CSVQLPRLGDNEQFF	TGCAGCGTTCAATTACCGCGGTTGGGCGATAATGAGCAGTTCTTC
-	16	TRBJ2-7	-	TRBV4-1	CASSQDPTGSSDEQYF	TGCGCCAGCAGCCAAGATCCCACAGGGTCATCCGACGAGCAGTACTTC
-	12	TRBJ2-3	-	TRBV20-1	CSARGRVDTQYF	TGCAGTGCTAGGGGCAGGGTAGATACGCAGTATTTT
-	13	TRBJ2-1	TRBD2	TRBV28	CASSRRGGPEQFF	TGTGCCAGCAGTAGGCGGGGGGGCCCTGAGCAGTTCTTC
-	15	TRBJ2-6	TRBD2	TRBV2	CASRGRGTGANVLTF	TGTGCCAGCAGAGGGAGGGGAACTGGGGCCAACGTCCTGACTTTC
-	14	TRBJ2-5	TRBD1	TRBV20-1	CSALTDRGQETQYF	TGCAGTGCACTGACTGACAGGGGGCAAGAGACCCAGTACTTC
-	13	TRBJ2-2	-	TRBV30	CACPSIGTGELFF	TGTGCCTGCCCGAGTATAGGAACCGGGGAGCTGTTTTTT
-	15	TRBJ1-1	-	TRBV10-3	CAISDLGDSNTEAFF	TGTGCCATCAGTGATTTGGGGGACTCGAACACTGAAGCTTTCTTT
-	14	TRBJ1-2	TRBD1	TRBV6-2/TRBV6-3	CASTGTGLNYGYTF	TGTGCCAGCACCGGGACAGGACTTAACTATGGCTACACCTTC
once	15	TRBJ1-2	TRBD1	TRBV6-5	CASSRGPDRGGGYTF	TGTGCCAGCAGTAGGGGGCCGGACAGGGGAGGGGGCTACACCTTC
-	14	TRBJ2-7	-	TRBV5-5	CASSDLGGTYEQYF	TGTGCCAGCAGCGACCTGGGGGGAACCTACGAGCAGTACTTC
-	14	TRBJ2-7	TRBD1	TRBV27	CASSFWDRGTEQYF	TGTGCCAGCAGTTTCTGGGACAGGGGTACCGAGCAGTACTTC
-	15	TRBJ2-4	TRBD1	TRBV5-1	CASSLVGQGENIQYF	TGCGCCAGCAGCTTGGTTGGACAGGGCGAAAACATTCAGTACTTC
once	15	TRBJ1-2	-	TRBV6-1	CASTATRDYNYGYTF	TGTGCCAGCACCGCCACACGGGACTATAACTATGGCTACACCTTC